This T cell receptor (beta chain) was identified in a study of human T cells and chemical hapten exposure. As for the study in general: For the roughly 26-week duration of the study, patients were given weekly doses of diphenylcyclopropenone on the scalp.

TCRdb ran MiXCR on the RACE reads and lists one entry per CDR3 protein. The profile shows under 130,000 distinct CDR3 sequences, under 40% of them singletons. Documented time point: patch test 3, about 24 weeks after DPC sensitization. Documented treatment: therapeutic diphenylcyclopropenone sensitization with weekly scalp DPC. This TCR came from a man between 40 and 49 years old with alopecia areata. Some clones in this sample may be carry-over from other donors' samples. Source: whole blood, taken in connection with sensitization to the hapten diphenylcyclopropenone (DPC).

This CDR3 reads CASSLRGFNQPQHF. The CDR3 DNA is TGTGCCAGCAGTTTAAGGGGTTTTAATCAGCCCCAGCATTTT. V gene TRBV28 combines with J gene TRBJ1-5, with D tentatively TRBD1 (5 bases). V shed 2 bases and J shed 4 bases, with 9 bases lying between them. CDR1 and CDR2 from the germline V gene are MDHEN and SYDVKM. This CDR3 is built from 14 residues.